This T cell receptor beta chain emerged from a study of shared clonotypes between healthy human individuals. Study context: Per donor, CD8 memory used one plate, CD8 naive used two, CD4 memory used three and CD4 naive used three.

V dropped 0 bases and J dropped 5 bases, with 12 bases sitting between them. The germline gives CDR1 SGDLS, CDR2 YYNGEE. This CDR3 has 14 amino acids. Points on this clone: No antigen is known for it.

Some clones are missing from TCRdb's copy, which holds only in-frame ones; the method was immunoSEQ multiplex PCR. The sample holds hundreds of thousands of clones; around 95% are singletons and the top ten take 0.1% to 0.11%. Study-level findings and limits: The naive CD4 repertoires of several donors were compared, and approximately 5% of clonotypes were shared. Clonotypes not shared had lower generation probabilities than those common to all four donors.

Naivety among CD8 cells was defined by CD45RO negativity and positive CCR7 selection, thereby excluding terminally differentiated effector memory CD45RA+ cells. Sequencing was performed on naive CD8+ T cells sorted from blood. The rearrangement links TRBV9 to TRBJ2-7; D is ambiguous. This receptor was identified in a woman aged 25-40 years in good health. Here the CDR3 reads CASSVGPPLHEQYF. The CDR3 DNA is TGTGCCAGCAGCGTAGGTCCCCCGCTCCACGAGCAGTACTTC.